These 24 T cell receptor beta chains were all obtained from the same sample, sequenced in a study of blood T cells in healthy people across ages. Primed by a sample-barcoded 5' primer and a J-beta primer mix, a second PCR proceeded for roughly 6 to 12 cycles. Via MiXCR, TCRdb re-called the 5' RACE reads, giving one row per CDR3 protein. This sample has more than 450,000 distinct CDR3 sequences, with roughly a quarter found just once. These data also featured in a second study, about T cells of mothers and their children.

The sample comprised blood. The receptors were gathered from a boy between 2 and 10 years old in good health.

This clonotype has only a few counts. V is TRBV30 and J is TRBJ2-1; perhaps TRBD2 as D (5 bases). Germline V gives CDR1 GTSNPN, CDR2 SVGIG (reference sequence). The length of the CDR3 is 15 residues. The V end lost 1 base, the J end lost 6 bases, and 16 bases lay between the germline ends. In DNA form, the CDR3 reads TGTGCCTGGAGTGGCCTAGCTAGCTCGAGCAATGAGCAGTTCTTC. Translated: CAWSGLASSSNEQFF.

The sample holds a few counts of this clonotype. The genes are TRBV11-2 and TRBJ1-4, with no clear D. This CDR3 contains 14 residues. Trimming left V 1 base short and J 7 bases short, with 10 bases between. Germline CDR1 is SGHAT and CDR2 is FQNNGV. The CDR3 here is CASSLGVYGEKLFF. The CDR3 nucleotides read TGTGCCAGCAGCTTAGGGGTTTATGGTGAAAAACTGTTTTTT.

In this sample, this clonotype turned up a few times. The chain combines TRBV6-5 with TRBJ2-3; no firm D call. The V end lost 6 bases, the J end lost 5 bases, and 6 bases lay between the germline ends. The CDR3 contains 11 residues. Germline V gene sequence: CDR1 MNHEY, CDR2 SVGAGI. The CDR3 region has the DNA TGTGCCAGCAGACGCCTAGATACGCAGTATTTT. The encoded protein is CASRRLDTQYF.

The chain joins TRBV10-3 to TRBJ1-3; 9 positions match TRBD1. Germline CDR1 and CDR2: ENHRY and SYGVKD. Trimming removed 6 bases from V and 4 bases from J; junction bases left unmatched: 1. CDR3 length equals 13 residues. The CDR3 is CAIRGQGGNTIYF. The CDR3 nucleotides read TGTGCCATCAGAGGACAGGGGGGAAACACCATATATTTT.

The chain employs TRBV2 and TRBJ2-1; D is perhaps TRBD2 (7 bases). Germline CDR1 SNHLY, CDR2 FYNNEI. The CDR3 extends over 15 amino acids. Trimming took off 1 base at V and 6 bases at J, with 13 bases between the two ends. CDR3 nucleotide sequence: TGTGCCAGCAGTGAAGTGGGGGGGCGAGGCAATGAGCAGTTCTTC. Encoded protein: CASSEVGGRGNEQFF. Using reference TRBV2 and TRBJ2-1 for the parts outside the CDR3, the full variable domain is EPEVTQTPSHQVTQMGQEVILRCVPISNHLYFYWYRQILGQKVEFLVSFYNNEISEKSEIFDDQFSVERPDGSNFTLKIRSTKLEDSAMYFCASSEVGGRGNEQFFGPGTRLTVL.

This clonotype was counted between two and nine times. The V gene is TRBV25-1, the J gene TRBJ1-4; D is unclear. CDR1 is MGHDK, CDR2 SYGVNS, per germline. The CDR3 runs 14 residues. Trimming left V 3 bases short and J 8 bases short, with 13 bases between. The CDR3 sequence is CASSDRQQGEKLFF. CDR3 sequence (DNA): TGTGCCAGCAGTGACAGGCAACAAGGAGAAAAACTGTTTTTT.

The chain carries TRBV20-1 and TRBJ2-1; D gene uncertain. V gave up 2 bases and J gave up 6 bases, with 11 bases separating them. CDR3 length: 13 residues. Germline CDR1 reads DFQATT; CDR2 reads SNEGSKA (reference sequence). CDR3 nucleotide sequence: TGCAGTGCTAGAAGGAGAATCGGCAATGAGCAGTTCTTC. It translates to CSARRRIGNEQFF.

CDR3 coding DNA: TGTGCCAGCAGTTTAGCGGTAGGGGCTCCCCCCACCTACAATGAGCAGTTCTTC. Translation gives CASSLAVGAPPTYNEQFF. The rearrangement joins TRBV27 to TRBJ2-1; the D gene is possibly TRBD1 (5 bases). Trimming took off 2 bases at V and 2 bases at J, with 19 bases between the two ends. The germline V gene encodes CDR1 MNHEY and CDR2 SMNVEV (reference sequence). The CDR3 length is 18 residues.

There are a few counts of this clonotype. This chain links TRBV7-9 with TRBJ1-4, with D perhaps matching TRBD1 (6 bases). The CDR3 runs 15 residues. V dropped 1 base and J dropped 7 bases, with 13 bases sitting between them. CDR1 and CDR2 from the germline V gene are SEHNR and FQNEAQ (reference sequence). The CDR3 nucleotides read TGTGCCAGCAGCTTAGTACAGGGCGGTGGTGAAAAACTGTTTTTT. This translates into CASSLVQGGGEKLFF.

Concerning this clonotype: Germline is not matched at one junction end, which may reflect a read error. V is TRBV27 and J is TRBJ1-6; TRBD1 agrees at 9 bases. This CDR3 is 16 amino acids long. Germline V gene sequence: CDR1 MNHEY, CDR2 SMNVEV (reference sequence). CDR3 protein: CASRETGGARNSPLHF. CDR3 nucleotides: TGTGCCAGCAGGGAAACAGGGGGCGCGCGTAATTCGCCCCTCCACTTT.

V gene TRBV29-1 combines with J gene TRBJ1-2; possibly TRBD1 for D (6 bases). In germline, CDR1 is SQVTM, CDR2 ANQGSEA. The CDR3 runs 13 residues. V lost 3 bases to trimming and J lost 4 bases, with 12 bases between them. In nucleotides, the CDR3 is TGCAGCGTTGACCCAGGGGTGGTCTATGGCTACACCTTC. Translating it yields CSVDPGVVYGYTF.

The chain joins TRBV18 to TRBJ2-6; D is perhaps TRBD1 or TRBD2 (5 bases each). The CDR3 spans 16 residues. Trimming removed 2 bases from V and 12 bases from J, with 20 bases in between. CDR1 and CDR2 (germline): KGHSH, LQKENI. The CDR3 spells CASSPESSAGTSVLTF. The CDR3 region has the DNA TGTGCCAGCTCACCAGAGTCGTCGGCTGGGACCAGCGTCCTGACTTTC.

The chain couples TRBV12-3 or TRBV12-4 to TRBJ2-5; D unclear. The J call could be wrong; TRBJ2-7 is a better fit for the DNA end. This CDR3 is built from 13 residues. CDR3 sequence: CASSFNQAHEQYF. CDR3 nucleotide sequence: TGTGCCAGCAGTTTTAACCAGGCCCACGAGCAGTACTTC.

The chain uses TRBV12-3 or TRBV12-4 and TRBJ2-5; D not certain. The DNA end lines up better with TRBJ2-7; the J call may be wrong. The CDR3 covers 14 residues. CDR3 sequence: CASSLGSWTYEQYF. The CDR3 bases are TGTGCCAGCAGTTTAGGTAGCTGGACCTACGAGCAGTACTTC.

V usage is TRBV4-3 and J usage is TRBJ1-5; D unclear. CDR3 size: 14 residues. With 0 bases removed from V and 6 bases from J, the gap between germline ends came to 9 bases. CDR1 is LGHNA, CDR2 YSLEER, per germline. CDR3 sequence reads: CASSQEVEAQPQHF. The CDR3 DNA sequence: TGCGCCAGCAGCCAAGAAGTGGAAGCTCAGCCCCAGCATTTT.

This clonotype was seen more than once but under ten times. V and J are TRBV4-3 and TRBJ1-2; 7 nucleotides line up with TRBD1. Germline CDR1 and CDR2: LGHNA and YSLEER. CDR3 length equals 15 residues. V shed 0 bases, J shed 3 bases, and the junction held 4 bases outside the gene matches. CDR3 sequence: CASSQEGGGHYGYTF. For the CDR3, the DNA is TGCGCCAGCAGCCAAGAGGGAGGGGGCCACTATGGCTACACCTTC.

This clonotype was found a few times. This rearrangement joins TRBV10-3 to TRBJ2-3, with TRBD2 identical over 9 bases. This CDR3 spans 16 amino acids. V lost 6 bases, J lost 7 bases, and 14 bases stayed unmatched. The germline CDR1 and CDR2 sequences are ENHRY and SYGVKD. CDR3 amino acids: CAISSETSGWRNTQYF. The CDR3 DNA reads TGTGCCATCAGCTCCGAAACTAGCGGGTGGAGGAATACGCAGTATTTT.

In its sample, this clonotype was seen a few times. This chain uses TRBV19 with TRBJ1-2, with 8 bases lining up with TRBD1. The CDR3 covers 15 residues. V shed 3 bases, J shed 2 bases, and the junction held 5 bases outside the gene matches. The germline gives CDR1 LNHDA, CDR2 SQIVND (reference sequence). The CDR3 is CASSIGTGPNYGYTF. CDR3 sequence (DNA): TGTGCCAGTAGTATTGGGACAGGCCCGAACTATGGCTACACCTTC.

The J gene is TRBJ2-1, the V gene TRBV7-9; 14 nucleotides agree with TRBD2. The length of the CDR3 is 15 residues. Germline values: CDR1 SEHNR, CDR2 FQNEAQ (reference sequence). V shed 7 bases, J shed 8 bases, and the junction held 7 bases outside the gene matches. Here the CDR3 DNA reads TGTGCCAGCACCCGACTAGCGGGGGGGCTCGATGAGCAGTTCTTC. It is translated as CASTRLAGGLDEQFF.

The chain links TRBV7-2 to TRBJ2-3, with D hard to call. Trimming cost V 1 base and J 0 bases, with 17 bases left between them. CDR3 size: 18 residues. CDR1 is SGHTA and CDR2 is FQGNSA in the germline V gene. CDR3 nucleotides: TGTGCCAGCAGCTTAGGCCCACATTGGGCGGACAGCACAGATACGCAGTATTTT. This codes for CASSLGPHWADSTDTQYF.

This clonotype was detected a few times. The J gene is TRBJ2-7, the V gene TRBV7-9; perhaps TRBD1 as D (5 bases). The V gene's germline CDR1 is SEHNR and CDR2 FQNEAQ (reference sequence). Trimming shortened V by 3 bases and J by 2 bases, and 11 bases separated the two germline ends. This CDR3 is 14 amino acids long. Here the CDR3 DNA reads TGTGCCAGCAGCTTTCCAGGGTCCCCCTACGAGCAGTACTTC. Protein: CASSFPGSPYEQYF. Filled out from reference TRBV7-9 and TRBJ2-7, the complete variable domain reads DTGVSQNPRHKITKRGQNVTFRCDPISEHNRLYWYRQTLGQGPEFLTYFQNEAQLEKSRLLSDRFSAERPKGSFSTLEIQRTEQGDSAMYLCASSFPGSPYEQYFGPGTRLTVT.

This clonotype has more than one count but fewer than ten. This rearrangement joins TRBV27 to TRBJ1-5; D is unclear. In germline, CDR1 is MNHEY, CDR2 SMNVEV (reference sequence). The CDR3 consists of 14 residues. The V end was cut by 2 bases, the J end by 6 bases, with 11 bases between. CDR3 sequence reads: CASSLGRVSQPQHF. CDR3 in DNA: TGTGCCAGCAGTTTAGGAAGGGTGAGTCAGCCCCAGCATTTT.

This chain uses TRBV2 with TRBJ1-2; D perhaps matches TRBD1 (5 bases). CDR3 length: 13 amino acids. V was pared by 3 bases and J by 4 bases, with 9 bases between. Germline V gene lookup returns CDR1 SNHLY and CDR2 FYNNEI. The CDR3: CASSEQGSYGYTF. For the CDR3, the DNA is TGTGCCAGCAGTGAGCAGGGTAGCTATGGCTACACCTTC.

This clonotype was detected once. J is TRBJ2-5 and V is TRBV10-3; TRBD1 matches 9 bases. The J call may be wrong; the DNA end is better matched by TRBJ2-1. This CDR3 has 14 amino acids. Germline V lookup: CDR1 ENHRY, CDR2 SYGVKD. The CDR3 is CTTSRDREGNEQFF. CDR3 sequence (DNA): TGTACCACTAGCCGGGACAGGGAGGGCAATGAGCAGTTCTTC.